The T cell receptor beta chain described here comes from a study of T cells after yellow fever vaccination. The wider study: Low-cell-number fractions were prepared with SMART-Seq v4 Ultra Low Input.

This clonotype was picked up many times. Its specificity is unknown. Conversion of TCR transcripts into cDNA relied on 5'RACE template switching, which added a universal primer site and UMIs. TCRdb called the 5' RACE reads again in MiXCR, with one record for every CDR3 protein. Among a few hundred thousand distinct CDR3 sequences listed, approximately 4.5% were seen once. Study-level results: Peaking faster, on day 5 versus 15, the secondary response was nonetheless weaker. A limited proportion of clonotypes was detected within both the CD4 and CD8 compartments.

The receptor comes from a young man who received the YFV17D yellow fever vaccine. The sample in question was PBMCs, obtained 15 days after the yellow fever booster vaccination.

The CDR3: CAITTTGGTEAFF. The CDR3 nucleotides read TGTGCCATCACCACGACAGGGGGCACTGAAGCTTTCTTT. The chain is built from TRBV10-3 and TRBJ1-1; TRBD1 agrees at 9 bases. CDR1 and CDR2 (germline): ENHRY, SYGVKD. The CDR3 contains 13 residues. The V and J ends lost 7 bases and 4 bases, in that order; junction bases with no gene match: 4.